This T cell receptor beta chain was profiled in a study of Ad26.COV2.S vaccination and SARS-CoV-2 variants. The protocol was immunoSEQ multiplex PCR, while the TCRdb copy is restricted to in-frame clones and leaves out a portion. This table holds hundreds of thousands of clones, about 93% found once. Treatment reported: some 20 received Ad26.COV2.S at low or high dose, single or two shots; several received placebo; per-sample allocation not given. Day 63 after the first injection of vaccine or placebo was the sampling time. The CDR3 loop spans 16 amino acids. V was pared by 2 bases and J by 4 bases, with 7 bases of the junction left unmatched. The germline V gene has CDR1 MDHEN and CDR2 SYDVKM.

The source material was peripheral blood, sampled in a trial of Ad26.COV2.S vaccine versus placebo. V is TRBV28 and J is TRBJ2-1; 8 nucleotides line up with TRBD2. This TCR was recovered from a person between 18 and 60 years old who received the Ad26.COV2.S COVID-19 vaccine or a placebo. CDR3 region: CASSLRSSGLYNEQFF. DNA of the CDR3: TGTGCCAGCAGTTTAAGGTCTAGCGGGCTTTACAATGAGCAGTTCTTC.